This note documents a single TCR beta chain sequence. Its antigen is as yet unknown. The sample belongs to a study of CD4 T cells in relation to SARS-CoV-2 and coronaviruses. CD4+ T cells from unexposed donors were obtained before the COVID-19 pandemic (2011-2018). The cells were cultured for about ten days before CD4+ T cells were isolated. Testing used SARS-CoV-2 S/N and four cold-coronavirus spikes on unexposed-donor CD4+ T cells, cells permitting. Around 2 million PBMCs per well were cultured with 10 IU/ml IL-2. The V gene's germline CDR1 is SQVTM and CDR2 ANQGSEA. CDR3 length: 16 residues. V was cut by 1 base and J by 2 bases, with 17 bases left in between. Sequenced by immunoSEQ multiplex PCR; TCRdb stores in-frame clones only, minus some. The table records around 24,000 clones, around four fifths of them present only once.

The TCR sequence derives from a human donor in good health. The V and J genes are TRBV29-1 and TRBJ1-1; possible D gene TRBD1, 5 bases. The sample was CD4+ T cells from PBMCs, cultured in vitro. CDR3 DNA: TGCAGCGTTGAAGCCAGGGCGGTCCACCACAACACTGAAGCTTTCTTT. Residues: CSVEARAVHHNTEAFF.